One sample yielded the 17 T cell receptor beta chains listed below, sequenced in a study of T cell responses to AZD1222 COVID-19 vaccine. The method was immunoSEQ multiplex PCR; TCRdb's version includes in-frame clones alone and lacks a portion of them. The sample has 150,000 or so clones, 80% to 90% seen once. The input for sequencing was peripheral blood, taken on day 0 of AZD1222 vaccination. Receptors were obtained from an adult in good health.

This clone was counted a single time. The rearrangement uses TRBV27 and TRBJ1-2; maybe TRBD1 (6 bases). The length of the CDR3 is 15 residues. The V end was cut by 6 bases, the J end by 0 bases, with 14 bases between. From germline, CDR1 is MNHEY and CDR2 SMNVEV (reference sequence). This chain's CDR3 is CASSTRGGTNYGYTF. The CDR3 bases are TGTGCCAGCAGCACTAGGGGGGGGACTAACTATGGCTACACCTTC.

This chain uses TRBV11-1 with TRBJ1-2, with D possibly matching TRBD1 (6 bases). Germline V CDR1 and CDR2: SGHAT, FQDESV (reference sequence). This CDR3 contains 15 residues. V dropped 5 bases and J dropped 7 bases, with 20 bases sitting between them. CDR3 DNA sequence: TGTGCCAGCAGCCCTCTAGGAGGGGCAGGGGTTGGCTACACCTTC. It yields the protein CASSPLGGAGVGYTF. Complete variable domain (other parts from reference TRBV11-1 and TRBJ1-2): EAEVAQSPRYKITEKSQAVAFWCDPISGHATLYWYRQILGQGPELLVQFQDESVVDDSQLPKDRFSAERLKGVDSTLKIQPAELGDSAMYLCASSPLGGAGVGYTFGSGTRLTVV.

This clone was seen a single time. The chain recombines TRBV14 with TRBJ2-7, with 7 positions matching TRBD2. CDR1 SGHDN and CDR2 FVKESK come from the germline V gene. This CDR3 has 15 amino acids. With V trimmed by 1 base and J by 4 bases, 7 bases remained unmatched. CDR3 in amino acids: CASSQVASGAYEQYF. CDR3 coding DNA: TGTGCCAGCAGCCAAGTGGCTAGCGGAGCGTACGAGCAGTACTTC.

V and J are TRBV2 and TRBJ1-5; D gene uncertain. Between the trimmed V and J ends, which lost 6 bases and 9 bases, there was a span of 18 bases. From germline, CDR1 is SNHLY and CDR2 FYNNEI. This CDR3 is built from 14 residues. This CDR3 is CASSAGRDIRPQHF. The DNA for the CDR3 is TGTGCCAGCAGCGCCGGACGGGATATCAGGCCCCAGCATTTT.

The chain combines TRBV7-2 with TRBJ1-1; TRBD1 is a possible D gene (5 bases). V lost 7 bases and J lost 0, with 9 bases in between. CDR3 length: 13 amino acids. Germline CDR1 reads SGHTA; CDR2 reads FQGNSA. CDR3 nucleotide sequence: TGTGCCAGCAAAGGGGCATTGAACACTGAAGCTTTCTTT. Translating it yields CASKGALNTEAFF.

The chain recombines TRBV11-2 with TRBJ2-1; 8 bases align to TRBD1. The CDR3 sequence is 16 residues long. The junction had 6 bases not matched to a gene; V was cut back by 5 bases and J by 0 bases. Germline CDR1 and CDR2: SGHAT and FQNNGV. CDR3 DNA: TGTGCCAGCAGCACCCAGGGGGCCTTCTCCTACAATGAGCAGTTCTTC. It yields the protein CASSTQGAFSYNEQFF.

This clone was seen a handful of times. The chain uses TRBV7-8 and TRBJ1-5; D gene uncertain. Trimming shortened V by 7 bases and J by 3 bases, and 10 bases separated the two germline ends. This CDR3 comprises 13 residues. Germline V gene lookup returns CDR1 SGHVS and CDR2 FQNEAQ. The CDR3 is CASTGLSNQPQHF. CDR3 nucleotides: TGTGCCAGCACCGGCCTTTCCAATCAGCCCCAGCATTTT.

This chain links TRBV12-3 or TRBV12-4 with TRBJ1-5; D is perhaps TRBD1 (5 bases). CDR3 length: 12 amino acids. Trimming removed 4 bases at V and 9 bases at J, with 10 bases between. The CDR3 DNA follows: TGTGCCAGCAGTTCCCGCGGGGGGCCCCAGCATTTT. Amino acids: CASSSRGGPQHF.

The V call is TRBV3-1 (or the pseudogene TRBV3-2), the J call TRBJ2-3; TRBD1 or TRBD2 may be the D gene (6 bases each). The CDR3 contains 15 residues. V lost 1 base to trimming and J lost 5 bases, with 13 bases between them. CDR1 and CDR2 from the germline V gene are LGHDT and YNNKEL (reference sequence). The CDR3 nucleotides read TGTGCCAGCAGCCAAGTGGTACAGGGAGGAGATACGCAGTATTTT. Encoded protein: CASSQVVQGGDTQYF.

The genes are TRBV19 and TRBJ1-2, with TRBD1 as a possible D gene (5 bases). The germline CDR1 and CDR2 sequences are LNHDA and SQIVND (reference sequence). The CDR3 runs to 14 residues. The V and J ends lost 4 bases and 2 bases respectively, with 11 bases between them. For the CDR3, the DNA is TGTGCCAGTAGTAGGGGGGGACTAAACTATGGCTACACCTTC. Translation gives CASSRGGLNYGYTF.

In DNA, the CDR3 is TGTGCCAGCAGCTTAGGTGCTGAACCCACAGATACGCAGTATTTT. Amino acid sequence: CASSLGAEPTDTQYF. The chain carries TRBV11-3 and TRBJ2-3; no definite D call. Per the germline V gene, CDR1 is SGHNT and CDR2 is YENEEA. The CDR3 is 15 residues long. V lost 1 base, J lost 2 bases, and 10 bases lay in between.

The chain uses TRBV27 and TRBJ1-5; no clear D gene. The germline CDR1 and CDR2 sequences are MNHEY and SMNVEV (reference sequence). V was cut by 8 bases and J by 4 bases, with 9 bases left in between. The CDR3 contains 12 residues. The CDR3 is CASYTPNQPQHF. CDR3 DNA: TGTGCCAGCTACACTCCTAATCAGCCCCAGCATTTT.

The chain recombines TRBV4-2 with TRBJ2-1, with 12 bases fitting TRBD1. Looked up from germline, CDR1 is LGHNA and CDR2 is YNFKEQ. The V and J ends lost 0 bases and 10 bases, in that order; junction bases with no gene match: 4. The CDR3 spans 15 residues. Here the CDR3 reads CASSQEGTGGREQFF. The DNA for the CDR3 is TGTGCCAGCAGCCAAGAAGGGACAGGGGGCAGGGAGCAGTTCTTC.

V is TRBV5-1 and J is TRBJ2-3; 11 positions agree with TRBD2. CDR3 size: 18 residues. Losses at the gene ends were 1 base for V and 3 bases for J; bases not matched to a gene: 10. Germline V CDR1 and CDR2: SGHRS, YFSETQ. CDR3 DNA sequence: TGCGCCAGCAGCTTGTTTTTAGCGGGAGGGCCGGAGACAGATACGCAGTATTTT. Protein: CASSLFLAGGPETDTQYF.

The rearrangement joins TRBV7-2 to TRBJ2-5, with TRBD2 identical over 8 bases. The CDR3 runs 14 residues. V lost 5 bases to trimming and J lost 4 bases; unmatched junction nucleotides: 6. From germline, CDR1 is SGHTA and CDR2 FQGNSA. CDR3 coding DNA: TGTGCCAGCAGCCCCGGACGGGGGGGAGAGACCCAGTACTTC. Encoded protein: CASSPGRGGETQYF. Supplemented by reference TRBV7-2 and TRBJ2-5, the full variable domain reads GAGVSQSPSNKVTEKGKDVELRCDPISGHTALYWYRQSLGQGLEFLIYFQGNSAPDKSGLPSDRFSAERTGGSVSTLTIQRTQQEDSAVYLCASSPGRGGETQYFGPGTRLLVL.

This clone was counted only a few times. The chain links TRBV28 to TRBJ1-1; a weak D match, TRBD1 (6 bases). This CDR3 region has 15 residues. Germline CDR1 is MDHEN and CDR2 is SYDVKM. Trimming cost V 4 bases and J 2 bases, with 14 bases left between them. DNA of the CDR3: TGTGCCAGCAGTTCCATCAGGGGTAGAAACACTGAAGCTTTCTTT. Translation gives CASSSIRGRNTEAFF.

J is TRBJ1-6 and V is TRBV27; perhaps TRBD1 as D (6 bases). V was pared by 5 bases and J by 10 bases, with 9 bases between. Looked up from germline, CDR1 is MNHEY and CDR2 is SMNVEV (reference sequence). The CDR3 contains 12 residues. For the CDR3, the DNA is TGTGCCAGCAGTAGTGGGGGCTCACCCCTCCACTTT. As protein: CASSSGGSPLHF.